The rows below give T cell receptor beta chains drawn from one sample of a study of T cell responses to AZD1222 COVID-19 vaccine. Only in-frame clones appear in the TCRdb table, and some are missing; sequencing was by immunoSEQ multiplex PCR. This sample has fewer than 200,000 clones, with approximately 94% found just once. The sequenced sample was peripheral blood, obtained 28 days after the second AZD1222 dose. The receptors shown here come from an adult who received the AZD1222 COVID-19 vaccine. Both conserved end residues are part of each CDR3. A D gene is named only where the DNA matches it firmly. Part of the rows lack a size; the others show once, few, many or a class for expanded clones.

few,-,TRBJ1-5,TRBV5-6,TGTGCCAGCAGCTTGAAAGGTAGCAATCAGCCCCAGCATTTT,CASSLKGSNQPQHF
-,TRBD1,TRBJ1-3,TRBV18,TGTGCCAGCTCACCCCAGGGACAGGGGAACACCATATATTTT,CASSPQGQGNTIYF
-,-,TRBJ2-7,TRBV5-4,TGTGCCAGCAGCCAAGAGGTAGCGGCCGCCCCCTACGAGCAGTACTTC,CASSQEVAAAPYEQYF
few,-,TRBJ1-5,TRBV19,TGTGCCAGTAGCCATCAGGGTATCAATCAGCCCCAGCATTTT,CASSHQGINQPQHF
-,-,TRBJ2-3,TRBV5-3,TGTGCCAGAAGCGAAGGGACACCAGGGGATACGCAGTATTTT,CARSEGTPGDTQYF
-,-,TRBJ2-3,TRBV7-9,TGTGCCAGCAGCTTAGTACCGACAGAGATATTCACAGATACGCAGTATTTT,CASSLVPTEIFTDTQYF
-,TRBD1,TRBJ2-5,TRBV10-1,TGCGCCAGCAGTGAGTACAGGGGTCAAGAGACCCAGTACTTC,CASSEYRGQETQYF
-,-,TRBJ1-1,TRBV12-3/TRBV12-4,TGTGCCAGCAGCCCCCACGGGGCTGAAGCTTTCTTT,CASSPHGAEAFF
-,TRBD1,TRBJ1-2,TRBV27,TGTGCCAGCAGTTTACAAGGGGGCGAAATAGGCTACACCTTC,CASSLQGGEIGYTF
-,-,TRBJ1-1,TRBV12-5,TGTGCTAGTGGTTTGAAGGTGAACACTGAAGCTTTCTTT,CASGLKVNTEAFF
-,-,TRBJ1-2,TRBV5-6,TGTGCCAGCAGCTTCTACAGGGGCTACACCTTC,CASSFYRGYTF
-,TRBD2,TRBJ2-1,TRBV9,TGTGCCAGCAGCGTAGATCCTAGCGGGATATATGAGCAGTTCTTC,CASSVDPSGIYEQFF
-,TRBD2,TRBJ2-7,TRBV6-6,TGTGCCAGCAGTGATCTAGCGGGAGTGGCGTACGAGCAGTACTTC,CASSDLAGVAYEQYF
-,-,TRBJ1-3,TRBV7-9,TGTGCCAGCAGCCACGACAGTTATGGAAACACCATATATTTT,CASSHDSYGNTIYF
-,-,TRBJ2-3,TRBV2,TGTGCCAGCAGTGCGGGACTCGGCACAGATACGCAGTATTTT,CASSAGLGTDTQYF
-,-,TRBJ1-1,TRBV6-5,TGTGCCAGCAGCCGCGAGGATCCGGAGAACACTGAAGCTTTCTTT,CASSREDPENTEAFF
-,TRBD2,TRBJ2-5,TRBV5-1,TGCGCCAGCAGCGGGAACTCTAGCGGGAGAATGGAGACCCAGTACTTC,CASSGNSSGRMETQYF
-,-,TRBJ2-1,TRBV21-1,TGTGCCAGCAGCAAAAGGGACCTTTACAATGAGCAGTTCTTC,CASSKRDLYNEQFF
-,-,TRBJ2-3,TRBV5-4,TGTGCCAGCAGCTTGCAAGGGAGTACCACAGATACGCAGTATTTT,CASSLQGSTTDTQYF
-,-,TRBJ1-1,TRBV14,TGTGCCAGCAGCCGTGGGGCCCGAACTGAAGCTTTCTTT,CASSRGARTEAFF
-,-,TRBJ1-6,TRBV7-9,TGTGCCAGCAGCTTTGTCCAGGGGAATTCACCCCTCCACTTT,CASSFVQGNSPLHF
-,-,TRBJ1-3,TRBV7-2,TGTGCCAGCAGCCAGTTGACCGGGGGCTCTGGAAACACCATATATTTT,CASSQLTGGSGNTIYF
-,-,TRBJ2-1,TRBV7-8,TGTGCCAGCAGCTTAATCGCTAGTCCCTACAATGAGCAGTTCTTC,CASSLIASPYNEQFF
-,-,TRBJ2-3,TRBV4-1,TGCGCCAGCAGCTCTACTGATATGCAGGCAGATACGCAGTATTTT,CASSSTDMQADTQYF
-,-,TRBJ1-2,TRBV28,TGTGCCAGCAGCTGGGGGTCGGGCTACTATGGCTACACCTTC,CASSWGSGYYGYTF
-,-,TRBJ2-2,TRBV28,TGTGCCAGCAGTTTAATAGGGGACACCGGGGAGCTGTTTTTT,CASSLIGDTGELFF
-,TRBD1,TRBJ1-3,TRBV19,TGTGCCAGTTCGGACAGGGCAGCTGGAAACACCATATATTTT,CASSDRAAGNTIYF
once,-,TRBJ1-4,TRBV10-1,TGCGCCAGCAGTGAGCAAGGCGCAGGAACTAATGAAAAACTGTTTTTT,CASSEQGAGTNEKLFF
-,-,TRBJ1-6,TRBV6-5,TGTGCCAGCTGGTTAGGAGACAATAATTCACCCCTCCACTTT,CASWLGDNNSPLHF
-,-,TRBJ1-1,TRBV10-3,TGTGCCATCAGGCGGGGGGGAAACACTGAAGCTTTCTTT,CAIRRGGNTEAFF
once,-,TRBJ2-5,TRBV11-2,TGTGCCAGCAGCTTAGTGTCGGGACCGGAGACCCAGTACTTC,CASSLVSGPETQYF
-,-,TRBJ1-5,TRBV19,TGTGCCAGTAGACCAGGGAACCAGCCCCAGCATTTT,CASRPGNQPQHF
-,-,TRBJ1-5,TRBV28,TGTGCCAGCAGTTTTTCCGGCCCGGTTAGTTGGTATCGGGGGTCGAATCAGCCCCAGCATTTT,CASSFSGPVSWYRGSNQPQHF
-,-,TRBJ1-2,TRBV6-5,TGTGCCAGCACCCAAGGGGGTCGGGGCGGCTACACCTTC,CASTQGGRGGYTF
-,-,TRBJ1-2,TRBV7-2,TGTGCCAGCAGCCGGTATGGTGGAGATAATGGCTACACCTTC,CASSRYGGDNGYTF
-,-,TRBJ1-2,TRBV7-2,TGTGCCAGCAGCTTAGAACGGGCTTATGGCTACACCTTC,CASSLERAYGYTF
once,-,TRBJ1-1,TRBV16,TGTGCCAGCAGCCCCCAGGGCCTGAACACTGAAGCTTTCTTT,CASSPQGLNTEAFF
once,-,TRBJ2-1,TRBV18,TGTGCCAGCTCACCCCGTAAACTAAATCGCTCCTACAATGAGCAGTTCTTC,CASSPRKLNRSYNEQFF
-,TRBD2,TRBJ2-5,TRBV6-1,TGTGCCAGCAGTGTGACGTCTAGCGGGGGGACAGAGACCCAGTACTTC,CASSVTSSGGTETQYF
-,-,TRBJ2-7,TRBV6-5,TGTGCCAGCCAACCGGGTGATTCCTACGAGCAGTACTTC,CASQPGDSYEQYF
-,TRBD2,TRBJ2-7,TRBV24-1,TGTGCCACCACCACTACTAGCGGGGGGCCCATCACTACAAACGAGCAGTACTTC,CATTTTSGGPITTNEQYF
-,-,TRBJ1-2,TRBV4-3,TGCGCCAGCAGCCAACGGCGGACTAACTATGGCTACACCTTC,CASSQRRTNYGYTF
-,-,TRBJ1-2,TRBV4-3,TGCGCCAGCAGCCAAGAGAGTAGCGGGACAATGAAGTGGTATGGCTACACCTTC,CASSQESSGTMKWYGYTF
once,-,TRBJ1-6,TRBV28,TGTGCCAGCAGTTCCTCCTATAATTCACCCCTCCACTTT,CASSSSYNSPLHF
-,-,TRBJ2-1,TRBV27,TGTGCCAGCAGTTTAAGTGAGGTCAATGAGCAGTTCTTC,CASSLSEVNEQFF
-,-,TRBJ2-5,TRBV19,TGTGCCAGTAGTATAAACAGGGAAGAGACCCAGTACTTC,CASSINREETQYF
-,-,TRBJ2-7,TRBV6-2/TRBV6-3,TGTGCCAGCAGTCTGAGTGGAACCTACGAGCAGTACTTC,CASSLSGTYEQYF
-,-,TRBJ2-7,TRBV2,TGTGCCAGCAGTGAAGCTTATAAAGGGGAAGAGCAGTACTTC,CASSEAYKGEEQYF
-,TRBD1,TRBJ2-7,TRBV5-5,TGTGCCAGCAGCTGGGAAGGGGGCCTATACGAGCAGTACTTC,CASSWEGGLYEQYF
-,TRBD1,TRBJ1-3,TRBV11-3,TGTGCCAGCAGCACGCGGACAGGGATTGGAAACACCATATATTTT,CASSTRTGIGNTIYF
-,-,TRBJ1-2,TRBV18,TGTGCCAGCTCACCAGGGGGGAACTATGGCTACACCTTC,CASSPGGNYGYTF
once,-,TRBJ1-4,TRBV9,TGTGCCAGCAGCGTAGGTGGACGTAATGAAAAACTGTTTTTT,CASSVGGRNEKLFF
few,TRBD1,TRBJ1-6,TRBV7-9,TGTGCCAGCAGCTTCAGACAGGGGCAGGATTCACCCCTCCACTTT,CASSFRQGQDSPLHF
-,-,TRBJ2-6,TRBV12-2,TGTGCAAGTCGTTCTCCGATGCTACTCAAGAACTCTGGGGCCAACGTCCTGACTTTC,CASRSPMLLKNSGANVLTF
-,-,TRBJ2-2,TRBV6-5,TGTGCCACCAGGTTCGGCACCGGGGAGCTGTTTTTT,CATRFGTGELFF